This T cell receptor (beta chain) was sequenced during a study of T cell responses to AZD1222 COVID-19 vaccine. General study points: Regions 160-218 and 743-854 dominated among vaccine-associated CD4 TCRs spanning spike. No repertoire was sampled before or during the peak T cell response, only after it. Clonal diversity was possibly underestimated, and the donors were mostly white British, with more females. The breadth and depth of Spike-specific TCRs increased once two AZD1222 doses had been given.

The CDR3 contains 15 residues. V lost 5 bases, J lost 4 bases, and 17 bases lay in between. Germline CDR1 LNHDA, CDR2 SQIVND (reference sequence). Turning to this clone: Its target is unknown.

The data were produced by immunoSEQ multiplex PCR, yet TCRdb's version contains in-frame clones alone and is incomplete. The table lists approximately 74,000 clones, about nine tenths of them singletons. Sample: peripheral blood, taken on day 0 of AZD1222 vaccination. This TCR was sampled from an adult in good health. J is TRBJ1-1 and V is TRBV19, with TRBD1 as a possible D gene (5 bases). CDR3 sequence reads: CASSSPGGSGTEAFF. For the CDR3, the DNA is TGTGCCAGTAGTTCACCCGGGGGGTCGGGCACTGAAGCTTTCTTT.